This TCR beta chain was retrieved from a study of graft-versus-host responses after intestinal transplantation. Overall study context: As for transplant type, recipients had multivisceral, liver-intestinal, or isolated intestinal grafts. Anti-thymocyte globulin induction preceded 2 to 4 years of tacrolimus and steroid maintenance in all recipients.

Generated by immunoSEQ multiplex PCR, the TCRdb table keeps only in-frame clones and is missing some. The table shows over 9,000 clones, with about 76% occurring only once. As for this clone: Its antigen is undetermined.

Both intraepithelial and lamina propria lymphocytes were released by processing graft tissue. Study results and caveats: GvH clones occurred in recipient marrow; some first appeared in ileum or blood. Levels of circulating GvH clones at their peak were associated with early post-transplant HvG declines.

The source material was ileum tissue, sampled about 440 days after intestinal transplantation. This receptor was obtained from a human patient who received an intestinal transplant, so some T cells may come from the graft donor.

The DNA for the CDR3 is TGTGCCAGCAGCTGGGACAGCTCTAACTATGGCTACACCTTC. Translation gives CASSWDSSNYGYTF. The V call is TRBV5-8, the J call TRBJ1-2, with 7 positions matching TRBD1. CDR1 SGHTS and CDR2 YDEGEE come from the germline V gene. V was clipped by 3 bases and J by 0 bases; unmatched bases: 2. CDR3 length equals 14 residues.